This T cell receptor beta chain was sequenced during a study of HIV-infected patients and healthy controls. This clonotype was recorded a few times. MiXCR, run by TCRdb on the 5' RACE reads, gives a single entry per CDR3 protein. The data contain about 67,000 distinct CDR3 sequences, about 16% of them singletons. This CDR3 is built from 15 residues. CDR1 is DFQATT and CDR2 is SNEGSKA in the germline V gene (reference sequence). V was cut by 3 bases and J by 5 bases, with 16 bases left in between. This chain joins TRBV20-1 and TRBJ2-2; tentatively, D is TRBD2 (5 bases). The source of this sequence is a human donor in good health. Sequencing was performed on CD4+ T cells from blood. DNA for the CDR3: TGCAGTGCTAGGGAAGGCGAAACGGGGACCGGGGAGCTGTTTTTT. This encodes CSAREGETGTGELFF.